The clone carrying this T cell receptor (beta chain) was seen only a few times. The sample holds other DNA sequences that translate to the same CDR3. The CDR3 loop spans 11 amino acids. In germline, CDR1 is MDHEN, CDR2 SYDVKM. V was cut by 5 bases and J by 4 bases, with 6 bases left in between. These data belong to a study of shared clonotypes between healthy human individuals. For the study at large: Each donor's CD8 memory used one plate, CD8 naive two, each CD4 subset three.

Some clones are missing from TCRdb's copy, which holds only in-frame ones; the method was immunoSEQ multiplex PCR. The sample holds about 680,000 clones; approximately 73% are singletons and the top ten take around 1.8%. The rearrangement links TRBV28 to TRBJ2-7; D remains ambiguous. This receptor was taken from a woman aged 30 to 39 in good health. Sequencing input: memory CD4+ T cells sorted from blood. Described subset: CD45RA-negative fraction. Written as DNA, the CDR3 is TGTGCCAGCAGTACTTTTTACGAGCAGTACTTC. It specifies CASSTFYEQYF.